The clone carrying this T cell receptor (beta chain) was counted between two and nine times. As yet, its antigen is unknown. V shed 4 bases and J 3 bases; nucleotides not matched to a gene: 11. The CDR3 extends over 17 amino acids. In germline, CDR1 is LNHDA, CDR2 SQIVND (reference sequence). The data derive from a study of T cell repertoires in cytomegalovirus infection. MiXCR, applied by TCRdb to the reads, yields one record per CDR3 protein. The table shows roughly 500,000 distinct CDR3 sequences, with 33% occurring only once. Sequences were derived from cultured PBMCs, sampled from culture after CMV antigen stimulation. The TCR comes from a human donor in good health (CMV status not recorded). Some clones in this sample may be carry-over from other donors' samples. The gene calls are TRBV19 and TRBJ2-3; 9 bases line up with TRBD1. CDR3: CASSTGTGLFSTDTQYF. CDR3 in DNA: TGTGCCAGTAGTACCGGGACAGGGTTATTCAGTACAGATACGCAGTATTTT.